This T cell receptor (beta chain) was documented in a study of graft-versus-host responses after intestinal transplantation. Whole-study context: Each transplant was multivisceral, liver-intestinal, or isolated intestinal.

A word on this clone: What it binds is not known.

TCRdb's copy holds only in-frame clones and misses some; the assay was immunoSEQ multiplex PCR. Here the sample spans about 110,000 clones, 93% being singletons. The TCR comes from a human donor who was the organ donor for an intestinal transplant. Source: unstimulated CD8+ T cells sorted from spleen or lymph node cells, taken before transplant.

The CDR3 protein is CASSLAGSLYQETQYF. CDR3 nucleotides: TGTGCCAGCAGCTTAGCAGGGTCCCTTTACCAAGAGACCCAGTACTTC. The J gene is TRBJ2-5, the V gene TRBV11-2, with D tentatively TRBD1 (5 bases). The germline gives CDR1 SGHAT, CDR2 FQNNGV. V lost 1 base, J lost 0 bases, and 12 bases lay in between. The CDR3 extends over 16 amino acids.